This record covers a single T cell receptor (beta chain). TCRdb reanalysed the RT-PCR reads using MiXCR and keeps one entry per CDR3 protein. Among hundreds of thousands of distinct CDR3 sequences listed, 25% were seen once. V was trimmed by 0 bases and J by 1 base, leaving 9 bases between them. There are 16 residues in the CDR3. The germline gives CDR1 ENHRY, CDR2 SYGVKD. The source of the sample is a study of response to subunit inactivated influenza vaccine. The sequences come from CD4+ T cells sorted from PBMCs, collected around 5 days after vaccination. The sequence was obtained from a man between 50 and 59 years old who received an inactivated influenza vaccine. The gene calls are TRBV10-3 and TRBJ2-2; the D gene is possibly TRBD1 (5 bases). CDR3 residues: CAISESGHQNTGELFF. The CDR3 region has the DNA TGTGCCATCAGTGAGTCAGGACACCAGAACACCGGGGAGCTGTTTTTT.